This TCR beta chain was identified during a study of CD8 T cells in Susac syndrome. The RNA, roughly 0.45 to 1 ug, was put through reverse transcription using random hexamers. TCRdb redid the calling of the immunoSEQ multiplex PCR reads with MiXCR, one entry per CDR3 protein. The sample consists of about 150,000 distinct CDR3 sequences, 85% to 95% of them appearing once. This clonotype was observed a few times. Trimming pared 5 bases from V and 5 bases from J, leaving 15 bases between. The CDR3 extends over 14 amino acids. CDR1 and CDR2 from the germline V gene are MNHEY and SMNVEV (reference sequence).

J is TRBJ1-2 and V is TRBV27, with TRBD1 as a possible D gene (5 bases). Sequenced: CD4+ T cells from PBMCs. This TCR derives from a human donor with multiple sclerosis. The CDR3 loop reads CASSQGPGPYGYTF. The CDR3 DNA sequence: TGTGCCAGCAGTCAGGGTCCTGGGCCTTATGGCTACACCTTC.